This is a list of T cell receptor beta chains from one sample in a study of blood T cells in healthy people across ages. TCRdb independently ran MiXCR on the 5' RACE reads; one entry per CDR3 protein. This table has hundreds of thousands of distinct CDR3 sequences, around a quarter appearing once. These data were likewise used in another study, on T cells of mothers and their children.

The specimen sequenced was blood. The receptor set was obtained from a boy aged 5-17 years in good health. The CDR3 runs from the conserved cysteine through the conserved F or W. The D gene is left open where the match is weak. Only part of the rows carry a size: once, few, many, or a class if the clone is expanded.

TRBV2	TRBD1	.	TRBJ2-5	CATLPRPGQGAEETQYF	TGTGCCACCTTACCCCGGCCGGGACAGGGGGCTGAAGAGACCCAGTACTTC
TRBV5-5	TRBD1	many	TRBJ2-1	CASSWTGGDNEQFF	TGTGCCAGCAGCTGGACAGGGGGGGACAATGAGCAGTTCTTC
TRBV3-1	TRBD2	.	TRBJ2-1	CASSQVLAGVFDEQFF	TGTGCCAGCAGCCAAGTCCTAGCGGGAGTATTCGATGAGCAGTTCTTC
TRBV27	.	few	TRBJ2-7	CASTNYDEQYF	TGTGCCAGCACTAACTACGACGAGCAGTACTTC
TRBV2	TRBD2	few	TRBJ2-3	CASGRGLAGGTDTQYF	TGTGCCAGCGGGAGGGGACTAGCGGGGGGGACAGATACGCAGTATTTT
TRBV7-2	TRBD2	few	TRBJ2-7	CASRESGSPHEQYF	TGTGCCAGCAGAGAAAGCGGGAGTCCCCACGAGCAGTACTTC
TRBV7-9	.	few	TRBJ1-2	CASSFPGPNPYGYTF	TGTGCCAGCAGCTTCCCGGGGCCCAACCCCTATGGCTACACCTTC
TRBV28	.	few	TRBJ2-7	CASSDSFLPYEQYF	TGTGCCAGCAGCGACAGCTTTCTCCCCTACGAGCAGTACTTC
TRBV6-2/TRBV6-3	.	.	TRBJ2-1	CASSRHSLEGNEQFF	TGTGCCAGCAGCCGTCATTCCCTGGAAGGGAATGAGCAGTTCTTC
TRBV12-3/TRBV12-4	.	.	TRBJ1-2	CASSSKVPTANYGYTF	TGTGCCAGCAGTTCTAAAGTCCCTACAGCTAACTATGGCTACACCTTC
TRBV29-1	.	few	TRBJ2-5	CSVEDPPGAGMEQYF	TGCAGCGTTGAAGATCCGCCAGGGGCAGGGATGGAGCAGTACTTC
TRBV19	.	few	TRBJ1-6	CASKRSSYNSPLHF	TGTGCCAGTAAAAGGAGCTCCTATAATTCACCCCTCCACTTT
TRBV12-3/TRBV12-4	.	.	TRBJ2-7	CASNQGAYEQYF	TGTGCCAGCAACCAGGGAGCCTACGAGCAGTACTTC
TRBV19	.	few	TRBJ2-3	CASSIVARGGTDTQYF	TGTGCCAGTAGTATAGTAGCCAGGGGCGGCACAGATACGCAGTATTTT
TRBV28	TRBD1	few	TRBJ1-4	CASSELTGLDEKLFF	TGTGCCAGCAGTGAACTGACAGGGCTTGATGAAAAACTGTTTTTT
TRBV11-3	.	.	TRBJ2-1	CAGSRSVQARNEQFF	TGTGCCGGCAGCCGATCAGTGCAGGCCAGAAATGAGCAGTTCTTC
TRBV5-1	TRBD2	few	TRBJ2-7	CASSLAFAGGDEQYF	TGCGCCAGCAGCTTGGCCTTTGCGGGGGGTGACGAGCAGTACTTC
TRBV4-1	.	few	TRBJ1-1	CASSHPGIEAFF	TGCGCCAGCAGCCACCCGGGTATTGAAGCTTTCTTT
TRBV7-2	TRBD2	.	TRBJ2-5	CASSLSWGLAVETQYF	TGTGCCAGCAGCTTATCATGGGGACTAGCGGTGGAGACCCAGTACTTC
TRBV5-6	.	.	TRBJ1-2	CASSLVRGEDYGYTF	TGTGCCAGCAGCTTGGTACGTGGGGAGGACTATGGCTACACCTTC
TRBV19	TRBD1	.	TRBJ1-2	CASSEVGDREPILYGYTF	TGTGCCAGTAGCGAGGTCGGGGACAGGGAGCCAATTTTATATGGCTACACCTTC
TRBV12-3/TRBV12-4	.	few	TRBJ2-7	CASSLAVGLSYEQYF	TGTGCCAGCAGTTTAGCGGTCGGGCTCTCCTACGAGCAGTACTTC
TRBV18	TRBD1	.	TRBJ1-1	CASSNRQGRNTEAFF	TGTGCCAGCTCAAATCGACAGGGTCGTAACACTGAAGCTTTCTTT
TRBV24-1	.	few	TRBJ2-2	CATSDYRDGELFF	TGTGCCACCAGTGATTACAGGGACGGGGAGCTGTTTTTT
TRBV12-3/TRBV12-4	TRBD1	few	TRBJ1-3	CASRETGGRNTIYF	TGTGCCAGCAGAGAGACAGGGGGCCGAAACACCATATATTTT
TRBV20-1	.	few	TRBJ2-1	CSARGNYNEQFF	TGCAGTGCTAGGGGGAATTACAATGAGCAGTTCTTC
TRBV29-1	TRBD1	few	TRBJ2-3	CSIKGGFGTDTQYF	TGCAGCATTAAAGGGGGCTTTGGCACAGATACGCAGTATTTT
TRBV29-1	TRBD1	.	TRBJ1-2	CSAPGQGNGYTF	TGCAGCGCCCCGGGACAGGGAAATGGCTACACCTTC
TRBV5-1	.	few	TRBJ1-5	CASSPRGGGNQPQHF	TGCGCCAGCAGCCCAAGGGGAGGCGGCAATCAGCCCCAGCATTTT
TRBV15	TRBD2	.	TRBJ2-5	CATSIRLAGQETQYF	TGTGCCACCAGCATCCGACTAGCGGGGCAAGAGACCCAGTACTTC
TRBV9	.	.	TRBJ2-1	CASSASAGEQFF	TGTGCCAGCAGCGCCAGTGCAGGGGAGCAGTTCTTC
TRBV29-1	.	.	TRBJ1-4	CSVGEGPEKLFF	TGCAGCGTTGGGGAGGGACCTGAAAAACTGTTTTTT